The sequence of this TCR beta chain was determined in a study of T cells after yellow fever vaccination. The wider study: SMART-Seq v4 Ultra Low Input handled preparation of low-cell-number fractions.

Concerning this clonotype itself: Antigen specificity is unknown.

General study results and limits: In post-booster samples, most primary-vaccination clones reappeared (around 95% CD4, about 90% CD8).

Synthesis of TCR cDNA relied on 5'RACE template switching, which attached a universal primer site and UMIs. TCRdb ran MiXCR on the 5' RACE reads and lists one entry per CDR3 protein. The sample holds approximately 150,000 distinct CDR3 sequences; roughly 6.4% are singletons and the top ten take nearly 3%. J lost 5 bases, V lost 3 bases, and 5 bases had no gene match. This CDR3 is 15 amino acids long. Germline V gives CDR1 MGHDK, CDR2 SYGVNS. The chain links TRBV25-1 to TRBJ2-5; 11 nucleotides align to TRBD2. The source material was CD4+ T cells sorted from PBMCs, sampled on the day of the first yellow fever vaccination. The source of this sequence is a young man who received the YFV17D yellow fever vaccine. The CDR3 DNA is TGTGCCAGCAGTGATAGCGGGGGGGCCGGGGAGACCCAGTACTTC. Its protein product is CASSDSGGAGETQYF.